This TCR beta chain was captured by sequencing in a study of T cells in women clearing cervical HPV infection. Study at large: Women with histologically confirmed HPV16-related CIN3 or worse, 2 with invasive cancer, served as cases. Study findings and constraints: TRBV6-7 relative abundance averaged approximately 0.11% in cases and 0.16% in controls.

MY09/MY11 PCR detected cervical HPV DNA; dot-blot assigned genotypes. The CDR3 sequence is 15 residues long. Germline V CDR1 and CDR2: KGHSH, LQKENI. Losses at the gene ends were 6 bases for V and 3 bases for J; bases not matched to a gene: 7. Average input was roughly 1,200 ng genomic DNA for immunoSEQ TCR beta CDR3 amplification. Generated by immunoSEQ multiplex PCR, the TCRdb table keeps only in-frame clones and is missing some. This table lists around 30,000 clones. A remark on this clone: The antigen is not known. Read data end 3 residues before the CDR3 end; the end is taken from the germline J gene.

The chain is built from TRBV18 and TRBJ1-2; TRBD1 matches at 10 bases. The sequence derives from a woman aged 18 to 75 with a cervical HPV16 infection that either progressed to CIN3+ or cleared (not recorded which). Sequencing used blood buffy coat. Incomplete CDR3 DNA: TGTGCCAGCTCGAAGACAGGGGGCGCGGACTATGGC. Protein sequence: CASSKTGGADYG. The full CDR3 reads CASSKTGGADYGYTF.